Listed below are T cell receptor beta chains from one sample, sequenced in a study of blood T cell repertoires in COVID-19. The data were produced by immunoSEQ multiplex PCR, yet TCRdb's version contains in-frame clones alone and is incomplete. The data hold 200,000 to 250,000 clones, with approximately 90% observed a single time. Sequenced sample: peripheral blood. The receptor source for this set is a man between 18 and 29 years old with active or convalescent COVID-19. Both conserved end residues are part of each CDR3. Each record gives: D gene, clone size, J gene, V gene, CDR3 DNA, CDR3 protein. D genes are given only for firm matches. Size values are once, few and many counts, or a class for expanded clones, and some rows have none.

. | . | TRBJ2-5 | TRBV4-1 | TGCGCCAGCAGGAGGGCGGGGGAGACCCAGTACTTC | CASRRAGETQYF
. | . | TRBJ1-1 | TRBV29-1 | TGCAGCGTTCAGCAGGGAGGGGACACTGAAGCTTTCTTT | CSVQQGGDTEAFF
. | once | TRBJ2-7 | TRBV29-1 | TGCAGCGTTGTGTCAACCCCGGGGTACGAGCAGTACTTC | CSVVSTPGYEQYF
TRBD2 | . | TRBJ2-1 | TRBV4-2 | TGTGCCAGCAGCCAAGATCCAAAGCGGGGAACCTACAATGAGCAGTTCTTC | CASSQDPKRGTYNEQFF
. | . | TRBJ2-1 | TRBV13 | TGTGCCAGCAGCGCTAGGGGGATATACAATGAGCAGTTCTTC | CASSARGIYNEQFF
TRBD1 | once | TRBJ1-1 | TRBV19 | TGTGCCAGTAGTAAATACCGGGACAGGGGGCCGAACACTGAAGCTTTCTTT | CASSKYRDRGPNTEAFF
TRBD1 | . | TRBJ1-5 | TRBV6-2/TRBV6-3 | TGTGCCAGCAGCTTAACAGGGGTCGGGGGTCAGCCCCAGCATTTT | CASSLTGVGGQPQHF
TRBD1 | . | TRBJ1-6 | TRBV18 | TGTGCCAGCTCACCGACAGGGTTTAATTCACCCCTCCACTTT | CASSPTGFNSPLHF
. | few | TRBJ1-6 | TRBV25-1 | TGTGCCAGCAGTGATAGACAGTCTTATAATTCACCCCTCCACTTT | CASSDRQSYNSPLHF
TRBD1 | . | TRBJ2-1 | TRBV18 | TGTGCCAGCTCACCCCGGGACAGGGTAACCTACAATGAGCAGTTCTTC | CASSPRDRVTYNEQFF
TRBD2 | . | TRBJ2-5 | TRBV7-3 | TGTGCCAGCAGCCGATGGCAGCGGGGGGATCAAACTTACCAAGAGACCCAGTACTTC | CASSRWQRGDQTYQETQYF
TRBD1 | . | TRBJ1-1 | TRBV19 | TGTGCCAGTAGTAACCGCCGGGACAGGGAAGGATCGGACACTGAAGCTTTCTTT | CASSNRRDREGSDTEAFF
. | . | TRBJ1-5 | TRBV6-5 | TGTGCCAGCAGTTCACGGGATCAGCCCCAGCATTTT | CASSSRDQPQHF
TRBD2 | . | TRBJ2-1 | TRBV7-3 | TGTGCCAGCAGCTCTAGCGGGAGCGCGTCGAATGAGCAGTTCTTC | CASSSSGSASNEQFF
. | . | TRBJ1-6 | TRBV9 | TGTGCCAGCGCGGGAGGCACTCTTGGTTCCCAGGCACCCCTCCACTTT | CASAGGTLGSQAPLHF
. | . | TRBJ1-1 | TRBV18 | TGTGCCAGCTCACCCCTCAGGGGTGACACTGAAGCTTTCTTT | CASSPLRGDTEAFF
. | . | TRBJ1-1 | TRBV5-1 | TGCGCCAGCAGGTTGATAGCGTTGGGTGGCACTGAAGCTTTCTTT | CASRLIALGGTEAFF
TRBD2 | . | TRBJ2-1 | TRBV19 | TGTGCCAGTAGTATTAGATCCGGCCGGCTGCAGCGGGGGCAAGTTGATGAGCAGTTCTTC | CASSIRSGRLQRGQVDEQFF
TRBD2 | . | TRBJ2-3 | TRBV6-5 | TGTGCCAGCATCAGAACTAGCGGGAGGGCAGATACGCAGTATTTT | CASIRTSGRADTQYF
. | . | TRBJ2-7 | TRBV19 | TGTGCCAGTACCCCGGGCGGCGGAGGGCCATCCTACGAGCAGTACTTC | CASTPGGGGPSYEQYF
TRBD1 | . | TRBJ2-1 | TRBV12-3/TRBV12-4 | TGTGCCAGCAGTGTTACAGGGGACGGCCGGCAGTTCTTC | CASSVTGDGRQFF
TRBD2 | . | TRBJ2-3 | TRBV7-9 | TGTGCCAGCAACAACCTTAGAGCGGGGGGAAGCACAGATACGCAGTATTTT | CASNNLRAGGSTDTQYF
TRBD2 | . | TRBJ2-7 | TRBV7-9 | TGTGCCAGCAGCTCCGCGCGGTTTCGACTAGCGGGAGGGTGGTACGAGCAGTACTTC | CASSSARFRLAGGWYEQYF
. | once | TRBJ1-1 | TRBV18 | TGTGCCAGCTCACCAAAGGTAGGTGGAGGAACTGAAGCTTTCTTT | CASSPKVGGGTEAFF
TRBD1 | once | TRBJ2-3 | TRBV6-5 | TGTGCCAGCGGGTCGGGGACAGACACAGATACGCAGTATTTT | CASGSGTDTDTQYF